These 6 T cell receptor beta chains came from one sample sequenced in a study of cytomegalovirus exposure and HLA in healthy donors. Primers for the PCR totalled 60 Vbeta and 13 Jbeta. Only in-frame clones appear in the TCRdb table, and some are missing; sequencing was by immunoSEQ multiplex PCR. The table records about 99,000 clones, around three quarters of them present only once. The sample comprised PBMCs. The receptors were gathered from a male donor in good health and CMV-seropositive.

The V and J genes are TRBV30 and TRBJ1-2; the match to TRBD1 covers 7 bases. Germline assignment: CDR1 GTSNPN and CDR2 SVGIG (reference sequence). Trimming at V came to 7 bases and at J to 2 bases, leaving 10 bases not matched to a gene. This CDR3 comprises 14 residues. DNA of the CDR3: TGTGCCTCCCTCACCGACAGGGTGAACTATGGCTACACCTTC. Translated: CASLTDRVNYGYTF.

The genes are TRBV6-1 and TRBJ2-7; D gene ambiguous. Looked up from germline, CDR1 is MNHNS and CDR2 is SASEGT. This CDR3 is built from 11 residues. With 8 bases removed from V and 3 bases from J, the gap between germline ends came to 8 bases. CDR3 coding DNA: TGTGCCAGCGGAGAGTTCTACGAGCAGTACTTC. This encodes CASGEFYEQYF.

V and J are TRBV6-1 and TRBJ2-7, with TRBD1 as a possible D gene (5 bases). V dropped 0 bases and J dropped 1 base, with 13 bases sitting between them. This CDR3 contains 16 residues. CDR1 and CDR2 from the germline V gene are MNHNS and SASEGT. The chain's CDR3 is CASSEAIRAPSYEQYF. The CDR3 bases are TGTGCCAGCAGTGAAGCCATCAGGGCACCATCCTACGAGCAGTACTTC.

The rearrangement links TRBV5-4 to TRBJ1-2, with a tentative D call TRBD1 (6 bases). V was pared by 4 bases and J by 2 bases, with 15 bases between. This CDR3 is built from 15 residues. Germline loops: CDR1 SGHNT, CDR2 YYREEE (reference sequence). CDR3 nucleotides: TGTGCCAGCAGCCCGGCCGCGGACAGCAACTATGGCTACACCTTC. This gives the protein CASSPAADSNYGYTF.

The V gene is TRBV18, the J gene TRBJ1-3; unclear D gene. The CDR3 is 16 amino acids. V was cut by 3 bases and J by 0 bases, with 12 bases left in between. The germline CDR1 and CDR2 sequences are KGHSH and LQKENI. DNA for the CDR3: TGTGCCAGCTCACCTCTATTAGCCTCCTCTGGAAACACCATATATTTT. Protein product: CASSPLLASSGNTIYF.

The chain combines TRBV30 with TRBJ1-2; possible D gene TRBD1, 6 bases. Trimming removed 1 base from V and 8 bases from J, with 11 bases in between. Germline-derived CDR1 and CDR2 are GTSNPN and SVGIG (reference sequence). The CDR3 sequence is 12 residues long. CDR3 region: CAWSDTGFGYTF. The CDR3 DNA reads as TGTGCCTGGAGTGATACAGGGTTCGGCTACACCTTC.